These 2 T cell receptor beta chains originate from one sample sequenced in a study of shared clonotypes between healthy human individuals. This table comes from immunoSEQ multiplex PCR, and its TCRdb copy is limited to in-frame clones, with some not included. The profile shows roughly 590,000 clones, roughly 95% of them singletons. Naive CD8 cells were CD45RO-negative, positively selected for CCR7, excluding terminally differentiated effector memory CD45RA+ cells. The sample taken for sequencing was naive CD8+ T cells sorted from blood. The receptors come from a woman aged 25-40 years in good health.

V is TRBV5-4 and J is TRBJ1-1; a weak D match, TRBD1 (6 bases). V lost 1 base and J lost 7, with 11 bases in between. The CDR3 runs to 13 residues. The V gene's germline CDR1 is SGHNT and CDR2 YYREEE (reference sequence). The chain's CDR3 is CASSLQGTSEAFF. CDR3 nucleotides: TGTGCCAGCAGCTTGCAGGGGACAAGTGAAGCTTTCTTT. The complete variable domain, with remaining parts taken from reference TRBV5-4 and TRBJ1-1, reads ETGVTQSPTHLIKTRGQQVTLRCSSQSGHNTVSWYQQALGQGPQFIFQYYREEENGRGNFPPRFSGLQFPNYSSELNVNALELDDSALYLCASSLQGTSEAFFGQGTRLTVV.

The J gene is TRBJ2-5, the V gene TRBV27; TRBD2 is a possible D gene (5 bases). V was cut by 5 bases and J by 7 bases, with 20 bases left in between. Germline CDR1 MNHEY, CDR2 SMNVEV (reference sequence). The CDR3 is made up of 15 amino acids. The CDR3 sequence is CASSPLSDSPGTQYF. In DNA, the CDR3 is TGTGCCAGCAGTCCCCTATCGGACTCGCCAGGGACCCAGTACTTC.